Listed below are T cell receptor beta chains from one sample, sequenced in a study of T cell responses to AZD1222 COVID-19 vaccine. The data were produced by immunoSEQ multiplex PCR, yet TCRdb's version contains in-frame clones alone and is incomplete. Of 100,000 to 150,000 clones listed, about nine tenths were seen once; the top ten hold 6.9%. Specimen: peripheral blood, collected on day 0 of AZD1222 vaccination. The origin of the receptors is an adult in good health. Each CDR3 is given with its conserved first and last residue. D genes are given only for firm matches. Clone size is stated in some rows and not others, as once, few, many or a class when expanded.

v_gene	len	d_gene	j_gene	abundance	CDR3aa	CDR3nt
TRBV7-3	15	.	TRBJ1-3	.	CASSPGQSSGNTIYF	TGTGCCAGCAGCCCAGGGCAGAGCTCTGGAAACACCATATATTTT
TRBV2	15	TRBD2	TRBJ2-3	.	CASSLLAGFADTQYF	TGTGCCAGCAGTCTGCTAGCGGGGTTCGCAGATACGCAGTATTTT
TRBV4-3	14	.	TRBJ1-3	.	CASSPGGSGNTIYF	TGCGCCAGCAGTCCGGGGGGTTCTGGAAACACCATATATTTT
TRBV18	15	TRBD1	TRBJ1-6	many	CASSPQPGQGTPLHF	TGTGCCAGCTCACCTCAACCGGGACAGGGAACACCCCTCCACTTT
TRBV19	15	TRBD1	TRBJ1-2	few	CASSTLTGQHYGYTF	TGTGCCAGTAGCACTCTGACGGGACAGCACTATGGCTACACCTTC
TRBV6-5	15	TRBD1	TRBJ2-7	.	CASSRTGPISYEQYF	TGTGCCAGCAGTCGGACAGGTCCCATCTCCTACGAGCAGTACTTC
TRBV9	15	TRBD1	TRBJ1-4	.	CASSVGDSGREKLFF	TGTGCCAGCAGCGTAGGGGACAGTGGGCGGGAAAAACTGTTTTTT
TRBV6-2/TRBV6-3	17	.	TRBJ2-2	once	CASSYPTLGGNTGELFF	TGTGCCAGCAGTTACCCCACGTTGGGGGGGAACACCGGGGAGCTGTTTTTT
TRBV11-2	14	.	TRBJ2-7	.	CASSFTDSSYEQYF	TGTGCCAGCAGCTTTACGGACAGCTCCTACGAGCAGTACTTC
TRBV5-1	15	.	TRBJ2-2	.	CASSLGGQITGELFF	TGCGCCAGCAGCTTGGGAGGACAGATCACCGGGGAGCTGTTTTTT
TRBV10-3	15	.	TRBJ1-6	.	CAISESGRWTTPLHF	TGTGCCATCAGTGAGTCGGGACGATGGACGACACCCCTCCACTTT
TRBV6-5	14	TRBD1	TRBJ1-4	.	CASSRTGPNEKLFF	TGTGCCAGCAGTCGGACAGGGCCAAATGAAAAACTGTTTTTT
TRBV25-1	14	.	TRBJ1-6	.	CATSGRTYNSPLHF	TGTGCCACCTCGGGGAGAACCTATAATTCACCCCTCCACTTT
TRBV24-1	15	.	TRBJ1-5	.	CATSRPGRFRQPQHF	TGTGCCACCAGTCGACCAGGGAGGTTCAGGCAGCCCCAGCATTTT
TRBV4-2	16	TRBD1	TRBJ2-1	.	CASSQDNRGQYNEQFF	TGTGCCAGCAGCCAAGATAACAGGGGTCAATACAATGAGCAGTTCTTC
TRBV7-9	15	TRBD1	TRBJ2-2	.	CASSLRQGNTGELFF	TGTGCCAGCAGCTTACGACAGGGGAACACCGGGGAGCTGTTTTTT
TRBV10-1	13	TRBD1	TRBJ1-2	.	CASSPGGGYGYTF	TGCGCCAGCTCCCCAGGGGGCGGCTATGGCTACACCTTC
TRBV28	16	TRBD1	TRBJ1-4	.	CASSLGQGAGGEKLFF	TGTGCCAGCAGTTTGGGACAGGGGGCTGGTGGTGAAAAACTGTTTTTT
TRBV19	14	TRBD1	TRBJ1-6	.	CASTMTGGGSPLHF	TGTGCCAGTACTATGACAGGGGGCGGCTCACCCCTCCACTTT
TRBV6-5	13	.	TRBJ1-5	.	CASRRTSFEPQHF	TGTGCCAGCAGGAGGACCTCCTTCGAACCCCAGCATTTT
TRBV5-6	14	.	TRBJ1-2	few	CASSGRAVNYGYTF	TGTGCCAGCAGCGGTAGGGCGGTGAACTATGGCTACACCTTC
TRBV29-1	12	.	TRBJ1-2	.	CSATQGDYGYTF	TGCAGCGCCACACAGGGCGACTATGGCTACACCTTC
TRBV27	14	.	TRBJ1-5	.	CASSLYSANQPQHF	TGTGCCAGCAGTCTCTACAGCGCCAATCAGCCCCAGCATTTT
TRBV7-9	14	.	TRBJ1-1	.	CASSLQGLNTEAFF	TGTGCCAGCAGCTTACAGGGACTGAACACTGAAGCTTTCTTT
TRBV9	15	TRBD1	TRBJ1-1	.	CASSAPGTGNTEAFF	TGTGCCAGCAGCGCTCCCGGGACAGGGAACACTGAAGCTTTCTTT
TRBV10-1	14	.	TRBJ2-3	.	CASSGSGTQDTQYF	TGCGCCAGCAGTGGTTCCGGGACTCAAGATACGCAGTATTTT
TRBV11-2	16	.	TRBJ1-6	.	CASTEQTVVYNSPLHF	TGTGCCAGCACCGAACAAACGGTAGTCTATAATTCACCCCTCCACTTT